Here is one T cell receptor beta chain with its context. These data originate in a study of blood T cell repertoires in COVID-19. Study details: Samples of COVID-19 (acute and convalescent) were obtained from the United States, Italy and Spain. T cells, B-cell-depleted T cells, or PBMCs provided the cDNA or gDNA that served as material.

The J segment lost 9 bases and the V segment lost 0 bases, leaving 8 bases of the junction unmatched. The CDR3 is made up of 16 amino acids. The germline CDR1 and CDR2 sequences are MNHNY and SVGAGI (reference sequence). The authors' processing: From reference gene primer amplification, estimates of nucleated cell counts were derived. The assay was immunoSEQ multiplex PCR, and TCRdb's table has in-frame clones only and misses some. V and J calls and clone size are those listed in that table; D and trimming were worked out from the DNA. The sample carries under 250,000 clones, approximately 81% recorded once.

The sequence was obtained from a man aged 45-65 years who had recovered from COVID-19. Specimen: peripheral blood. The V gene is TRBV6-6, the J gene TRBJ2-1, with 10 bases fitting TRBD2. CDR3 bases: TGTGCCAGCAGTTACTCGGGGCTAGCGGGAGAGGGTGAGCAGTTCTTC. Translating gives CASSYSGLAGEGEQFF.